This T cell receptor beta chain was captured by sequencing in a study of cytomegalovirus exposure and HLA in healthy donors. This clone has just a few counts. Its antigen is as yet unknown. As for the donors, each was a healthy bone marrow donor. Regarding the study as a whole: Because they were indistinguishable, some V segments, including TRBV6-2 and TRBV6-3, were excluded. Roughly even sequencing depth across donors was the assumption behind the presence/absence analyses.

CDR3 length equals 19 residues. Germline V lookup: CDR1 SGHNT, CDR2 YYREEE (reference sequence). V lost 1 base and J lost 0; bases outside the gene matches: 10. The primer mix had 60 Vbeta and 13 Jbeta primers. In the authors' methods: The count from a later analysis was tens of millions of unique TCR beta chains, some 9.9 million of them shared. Measured with immunoSEQ multiplex PCR; TCRdb has only the in-frame clones, and not every one. That table furnishes V, J and clone size, whereas the DNA furnished D and trimming. The sample has around 68,000 clones; around 86% are singletons. The sequence was obtained from a female donor in good health and CMV-seronegative. Specimen: PBMCs. The V and J genes are TRBV5-4 and TRBJ2-3, with 11 bases matching TRBD2. Written as DNA, the CDR3 is TGTGCCAGCAGCTTGAAACTAGCGGGGGAGGGACTGAGCACAGATACGCAGTATTTT. As protein: CASSLKLAGEGLSTDTQYF.